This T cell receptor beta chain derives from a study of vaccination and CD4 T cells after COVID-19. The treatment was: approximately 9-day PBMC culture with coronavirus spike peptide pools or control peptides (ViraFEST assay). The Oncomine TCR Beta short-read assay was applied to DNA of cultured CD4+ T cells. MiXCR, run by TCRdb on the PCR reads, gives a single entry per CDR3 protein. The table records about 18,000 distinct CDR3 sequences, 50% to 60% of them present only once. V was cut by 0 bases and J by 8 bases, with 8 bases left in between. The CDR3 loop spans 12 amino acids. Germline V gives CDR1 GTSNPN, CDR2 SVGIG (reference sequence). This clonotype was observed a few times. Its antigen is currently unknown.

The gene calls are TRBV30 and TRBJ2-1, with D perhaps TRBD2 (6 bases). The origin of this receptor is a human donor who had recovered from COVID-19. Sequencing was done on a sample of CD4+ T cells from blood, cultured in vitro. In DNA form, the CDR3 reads TGTGCCTGGAGTGTGACTAGATATGAGCAGTTCTTC. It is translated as CAWSVTRYEQFF.